Reported below is one TCR beta chain. In the original analysis: Quantification of nucleated cells was approximated via reference gene primer amplification. Clones were sequenced by immunoSEQ multiplex PCR, and TCRdb holds only the in-frame ones, with some missing. The V and J calls and clone size are taken from that table; D and trimming were inferred from the DNA. In the table there are about 54,000 clones, over 75% of which are singletons. The data stem from a study of blood T cell repertoires in COVID-19. As for the study in general: T cells, B-cell-depleted T cells, or PBMCs supplied cDNA or gDNA.

Germline V gene sequence: CDR1 SNHLY, CDR2 FYNNEI. V lost 4 bases and J lost 7, with 17 bases in between. There are 15 residues in the CDR3. Sequencing was performed on peripheral blood. The chain joins TRBV2 to TRBJ1-5, with a tentative D call TRBD1 (5 bases). The clonotype originates from a human donor in a cohort sampled during active COVID-19. For the CDR3, the DNA is TGTGCCAGCAGTGTTCGGTCAGGGTTGGAGCAGCCCCAGCATTTT. Translating it yields CASSVRSGLEQPQHF.